Given below is one TCR beta chain in context. This sample was taken from a study of T cells after yellow fever vaccination. TCRdb fed the 5' RACE reads into MiXCR, producing one record per CDR3 protein. The sample contains roughly 96,000 distinct CDR3 sequences, over 8% of which appear only once. V was trimmed by 8 bases and J by 2 bases, leaving 15 bases between them. This CDR3 is 14 amino acids long. CDR1 is SGHAT and CDR2 is FQDESV in the germline V gene (reference sequence). This clonotype originated in a man in his late teens or twenties who received the YFV17D yellow fever vaccine. The V gene is TRBV11-1, the J gene TRBJ1-2; weak D call: TRBD1 (6 bases). Specimen: CD8+ T cells not binding an NS4B(214-222) dextramer, sorted from PBMCs, collected around 15 days after the first yellow fever vaccination. The CDR3 DNA reads as TGTGCCAGCTCGGGGGGCAGTAACAACTATGGCTACACCTTC. Its protein is CASSGGSNNYGYTF.